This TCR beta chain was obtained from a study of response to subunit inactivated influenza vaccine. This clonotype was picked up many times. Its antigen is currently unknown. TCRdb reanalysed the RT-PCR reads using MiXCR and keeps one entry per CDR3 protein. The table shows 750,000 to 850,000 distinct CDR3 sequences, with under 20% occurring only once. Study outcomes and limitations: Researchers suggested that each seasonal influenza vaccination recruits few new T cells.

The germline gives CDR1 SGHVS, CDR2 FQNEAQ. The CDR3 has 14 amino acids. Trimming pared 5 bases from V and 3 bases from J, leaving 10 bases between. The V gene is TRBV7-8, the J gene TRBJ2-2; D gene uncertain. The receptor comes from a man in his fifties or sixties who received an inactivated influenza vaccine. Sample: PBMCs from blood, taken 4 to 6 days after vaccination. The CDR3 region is CASSDLAYTGELFF. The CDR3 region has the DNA TGTGCCAGCAGCGACCTGGCTTACACCGGGGAGCTGTTTTTT.